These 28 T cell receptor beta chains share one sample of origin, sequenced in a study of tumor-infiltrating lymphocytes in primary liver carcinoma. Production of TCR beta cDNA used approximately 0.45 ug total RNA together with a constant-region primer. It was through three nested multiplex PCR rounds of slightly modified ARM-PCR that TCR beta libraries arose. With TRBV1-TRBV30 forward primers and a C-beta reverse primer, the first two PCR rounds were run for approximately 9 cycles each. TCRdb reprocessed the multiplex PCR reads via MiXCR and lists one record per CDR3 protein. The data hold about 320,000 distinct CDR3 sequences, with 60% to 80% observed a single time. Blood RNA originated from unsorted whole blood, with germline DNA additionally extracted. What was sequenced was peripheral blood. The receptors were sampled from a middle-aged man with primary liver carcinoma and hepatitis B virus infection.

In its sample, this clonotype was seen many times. The CDR3 reads CASSLGQGESGANVLTF. In DNA form, the CDR3 reads TGTGCCAGCAGCTTAGGACAGGGCGAATCTGGGGCCAACGTCCTGACTTTC. The J gene is TRBJ2-6, the V gene TRBV11-2; 7 bases are shared with TRBD1. Germline-derived CDR1 and CDR2 are SGHAT and FQNNGV. This CDR3 comprises 17 residues. Losses at the gene ends were 1 base for V and 1 base for J; bases not matched to a gene: 4.

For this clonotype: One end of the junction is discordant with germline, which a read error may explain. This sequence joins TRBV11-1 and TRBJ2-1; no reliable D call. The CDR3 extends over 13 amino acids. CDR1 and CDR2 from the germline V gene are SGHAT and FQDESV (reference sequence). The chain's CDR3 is CASSAEPYNEQLF. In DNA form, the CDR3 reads TGTGCCAGCAGTGCGGAGCCCTACAATGAGCAGCTCTTC.

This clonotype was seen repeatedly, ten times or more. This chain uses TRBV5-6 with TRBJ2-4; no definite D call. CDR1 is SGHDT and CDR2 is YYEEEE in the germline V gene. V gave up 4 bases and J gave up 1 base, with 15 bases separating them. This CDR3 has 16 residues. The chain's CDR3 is CASSLPDTRAKNIQYF. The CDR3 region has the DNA TGTGCCAGCAGCCTCCCGGATACGCGGGCCAAAAACATTCAGTACTTC.

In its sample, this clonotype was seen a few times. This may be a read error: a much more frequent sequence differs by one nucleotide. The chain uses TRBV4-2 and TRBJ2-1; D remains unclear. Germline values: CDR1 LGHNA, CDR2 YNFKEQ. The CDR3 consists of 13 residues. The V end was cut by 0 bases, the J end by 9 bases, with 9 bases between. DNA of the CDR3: TGTGCCAGCAGCCAAGATGGAGCGCTTGAGCAGTTCTTC. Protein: CASSQDGALEQFF.

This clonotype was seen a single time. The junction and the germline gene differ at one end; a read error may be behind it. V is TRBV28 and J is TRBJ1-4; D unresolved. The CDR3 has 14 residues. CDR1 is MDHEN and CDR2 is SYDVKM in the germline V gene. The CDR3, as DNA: TGTGTCAGCTCCCTCTTAAGGGCGGACGAAAAACTGTTTTTT. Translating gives CVSSLLRADEKLFF.

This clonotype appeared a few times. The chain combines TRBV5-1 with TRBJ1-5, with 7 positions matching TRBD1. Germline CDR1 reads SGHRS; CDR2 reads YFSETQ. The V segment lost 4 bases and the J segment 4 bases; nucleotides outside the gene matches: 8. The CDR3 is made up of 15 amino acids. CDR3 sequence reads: CASSQTGDRNQPQHF. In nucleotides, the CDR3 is TGCGCCAGCAGCCAAACAGGGGATAGGAATCAGCCCCAGCATTTT.

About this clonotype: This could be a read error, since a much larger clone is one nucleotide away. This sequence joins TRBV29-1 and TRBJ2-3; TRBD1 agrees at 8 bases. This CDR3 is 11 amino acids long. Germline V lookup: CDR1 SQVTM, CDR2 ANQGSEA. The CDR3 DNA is TGCAGCGTCCCAGGGACAGGTACGCAGTATTTT. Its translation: CSVPGTGTQYF.

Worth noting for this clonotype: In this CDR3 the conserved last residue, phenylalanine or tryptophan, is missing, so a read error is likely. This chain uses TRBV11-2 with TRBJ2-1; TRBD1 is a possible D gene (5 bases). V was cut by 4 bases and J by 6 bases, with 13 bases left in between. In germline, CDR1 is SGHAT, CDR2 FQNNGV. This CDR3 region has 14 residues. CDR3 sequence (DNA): TGTGCCAGCAGCTCTCCTTCAGGGATCAATGAGCAGTTCCTC. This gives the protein CASSSPSGINEQFL.

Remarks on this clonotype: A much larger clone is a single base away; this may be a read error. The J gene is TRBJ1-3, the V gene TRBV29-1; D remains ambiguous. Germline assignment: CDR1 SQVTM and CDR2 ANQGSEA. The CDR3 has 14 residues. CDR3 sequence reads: CSGPRSLSGTTIYF. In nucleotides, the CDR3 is TGCAGCGGGCCCAGGAGCCTCTCTGGAACCACCATATATTTT. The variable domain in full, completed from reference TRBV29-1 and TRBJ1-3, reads SAVISQKPSRDICQRGTSLTIQCQVDSQVTMMFWYRQQPGQSLTLIATANQGSEATYESGFVIDKFPISRPNLTFSTLTVSNMSPEDSSIYLCSGPRSLSGTTIYFGEGSWLTVV.

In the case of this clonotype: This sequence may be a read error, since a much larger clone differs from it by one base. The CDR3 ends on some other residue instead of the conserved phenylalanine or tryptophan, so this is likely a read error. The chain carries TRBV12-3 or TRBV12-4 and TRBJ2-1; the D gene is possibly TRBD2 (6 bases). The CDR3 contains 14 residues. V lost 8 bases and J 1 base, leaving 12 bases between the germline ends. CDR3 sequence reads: CASGLLASYNEQFL. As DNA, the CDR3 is TGTGCCAGCGGGCTACTAGCTTCCTACAATGAGCAGTTCTTA.

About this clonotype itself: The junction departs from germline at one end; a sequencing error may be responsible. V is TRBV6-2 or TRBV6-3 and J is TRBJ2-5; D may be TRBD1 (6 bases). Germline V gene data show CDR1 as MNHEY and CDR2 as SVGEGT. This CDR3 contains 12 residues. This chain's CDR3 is CASRRGWETQCF. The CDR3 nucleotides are TGTGCCAGCAGGAGGGGGTGGGAGACCCAGTGCTTC.

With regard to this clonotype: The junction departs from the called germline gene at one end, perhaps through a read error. The chain's CDR3 is CACSKGLDNERFF. CDR3 nucleotides: TGTGCCTGCAGCAAGGGACTAGACAATGAGCGGTTCTTC. This chain links TRBV11-2 with TRBJ2-1; 8 positions match TRBD2. Per germline, CDR1 SGHAT and CDR2 FQNNGV. The CDR3 loop spans 13 amino acids.

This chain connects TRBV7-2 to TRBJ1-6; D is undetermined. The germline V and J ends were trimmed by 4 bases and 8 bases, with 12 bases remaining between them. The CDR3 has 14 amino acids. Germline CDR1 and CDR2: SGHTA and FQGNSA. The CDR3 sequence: CASSSYNLDSPLHF. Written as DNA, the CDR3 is TGTGCCAGCAGCTCCTACAATCTCGATTCACCCCTCCACTTT.

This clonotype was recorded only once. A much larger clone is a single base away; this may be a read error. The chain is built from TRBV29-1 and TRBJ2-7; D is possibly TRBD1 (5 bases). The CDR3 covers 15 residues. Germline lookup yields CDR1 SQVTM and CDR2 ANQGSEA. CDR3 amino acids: CSVTKATALFGEQCF. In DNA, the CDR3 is TGCAGCGTCACAAAGGCGACAGCCCTTTTTGGCGAGCAGTGCTTC.

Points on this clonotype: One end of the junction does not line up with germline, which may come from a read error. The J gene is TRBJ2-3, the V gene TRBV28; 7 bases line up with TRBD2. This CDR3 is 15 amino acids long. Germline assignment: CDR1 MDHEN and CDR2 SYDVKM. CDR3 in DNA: TGTGCCAGCAGTTTCGTAACGGGAGGCACATATACGCAGTATTTT. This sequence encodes CASSFVTGGTYTQYF.

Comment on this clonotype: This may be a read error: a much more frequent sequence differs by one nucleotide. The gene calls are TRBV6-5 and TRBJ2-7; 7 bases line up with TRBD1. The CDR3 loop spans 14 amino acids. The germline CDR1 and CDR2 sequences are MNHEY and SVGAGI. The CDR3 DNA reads TGTGCCAGCAGTCGGGAAACAGGGGCCTACGAGCAGTGCTTC. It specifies CASSRETGAYEQCF.

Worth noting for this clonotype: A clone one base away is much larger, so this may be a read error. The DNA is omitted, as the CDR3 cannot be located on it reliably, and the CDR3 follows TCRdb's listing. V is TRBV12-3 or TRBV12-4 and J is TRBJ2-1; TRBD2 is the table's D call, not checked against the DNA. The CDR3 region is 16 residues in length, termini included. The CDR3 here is CASILGPGTSDDEQFF.

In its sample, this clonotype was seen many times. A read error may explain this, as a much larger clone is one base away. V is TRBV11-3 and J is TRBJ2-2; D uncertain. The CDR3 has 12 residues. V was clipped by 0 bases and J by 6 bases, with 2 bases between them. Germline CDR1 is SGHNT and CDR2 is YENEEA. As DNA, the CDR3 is TGTGCCAGCAGCTTAGAGGCCGGGGAGCTGTTTTTT. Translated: CASSLEAGELFF. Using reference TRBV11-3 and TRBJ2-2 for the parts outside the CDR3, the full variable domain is EAGVVQSPRYKIIEKKQPVAFWCNPISGHNTLYWYLQNLGQGPELLIRYENEEAVDDSQLPKDRFSAERLKGVDSTLKIQPAELGDSAVYLCASSLEAGELFFGEGSRLTVL.

The CDR3 coding sequence is TGTATCAGCAGTGAACTTGGGGGAACTGAAGCTTTCTTT. Translating it yields CISSELGGTEAFF. The rearrangement links TRBV6-1 to TRBJ1-1; possibly TRBD1 for D (5 bases). Looked up from germline, CDR1 is MNHNS and CDR2 is SASEGT. The CDR3 length is 13 residues.

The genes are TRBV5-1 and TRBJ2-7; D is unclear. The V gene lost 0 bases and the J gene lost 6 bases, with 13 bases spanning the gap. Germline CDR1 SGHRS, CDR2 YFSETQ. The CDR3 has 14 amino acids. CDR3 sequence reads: CASSLEFQIFEQYF. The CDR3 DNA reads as TGCGCCAGCAGCTTGGAGTTTCAAATATTCGAGCAGTACTTC.

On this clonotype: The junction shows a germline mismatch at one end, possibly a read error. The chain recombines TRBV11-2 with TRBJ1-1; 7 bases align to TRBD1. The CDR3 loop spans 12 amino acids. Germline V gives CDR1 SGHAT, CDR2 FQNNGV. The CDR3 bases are TGTGCCAGCAGCGCCCTTCAGGGGGGAACTTTTTTT. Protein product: CASSALQGGTFF.

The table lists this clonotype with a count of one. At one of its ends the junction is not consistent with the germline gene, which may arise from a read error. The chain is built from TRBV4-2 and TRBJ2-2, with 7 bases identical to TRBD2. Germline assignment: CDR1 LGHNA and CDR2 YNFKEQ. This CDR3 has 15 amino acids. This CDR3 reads CVNSQDRTSLGELFF. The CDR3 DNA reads TGTGTCAACAGCCAAGATAGGACTAGTCTCGGGGAGCTGTTCTTT.

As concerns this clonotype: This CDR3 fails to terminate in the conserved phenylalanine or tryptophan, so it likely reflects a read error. The CDR3 loop is CASSLGPSKGETQYS. CDR3 coding DNA: TGTGCCAGCAGCCTGGGACCGTCGAAGGGTGAGACCCAGTACTCC. The chain recombines TRBV11-1 with TRBJ2-5, with D perhaps TRBD1 or TRBD2 (5 bases each). V lost 5 bases, J lost 5 bases, and 18 bases lay in between. The CDR3 sequence is 15 residues long. Germline loops: CDR1 SGHAT, CDR2 FQDESV (reference sequence).

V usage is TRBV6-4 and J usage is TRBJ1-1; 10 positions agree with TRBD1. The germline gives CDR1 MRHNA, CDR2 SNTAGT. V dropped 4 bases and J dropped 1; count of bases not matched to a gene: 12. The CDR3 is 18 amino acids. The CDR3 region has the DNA TGTGCCAGCAGTGTACTGGGACAGGGGTTCTTTCGGAACACTGAAGCTTTCTTT. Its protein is CASSVLGQGFFRNTEAFF.

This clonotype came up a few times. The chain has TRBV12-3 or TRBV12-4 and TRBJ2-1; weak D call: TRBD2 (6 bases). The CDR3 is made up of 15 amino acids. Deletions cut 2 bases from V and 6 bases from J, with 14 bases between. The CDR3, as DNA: TGTGCCAGCAGTTTATTACTAGCTAGTGGCAATGAGCAGTTCTTC. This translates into CASSLLLASGNEQFF.

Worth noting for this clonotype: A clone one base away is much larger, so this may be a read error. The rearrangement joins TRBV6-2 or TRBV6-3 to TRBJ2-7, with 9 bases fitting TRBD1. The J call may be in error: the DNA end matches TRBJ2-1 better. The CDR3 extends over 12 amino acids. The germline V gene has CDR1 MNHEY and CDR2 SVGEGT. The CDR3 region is CASNDRGYEQFF. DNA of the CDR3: TGTGCCAGCAACGACAGGGGGTACGAGCAGTTCTTC.

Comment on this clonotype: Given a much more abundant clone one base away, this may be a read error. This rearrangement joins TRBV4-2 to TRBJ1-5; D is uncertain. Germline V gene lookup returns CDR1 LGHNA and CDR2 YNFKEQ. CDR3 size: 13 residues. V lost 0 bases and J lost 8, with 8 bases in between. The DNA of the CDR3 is TGTGCCAGCAGCCAAGATCACGGGGAGCCCCAGCATTTT. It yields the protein CASSQDHGEPQHF.

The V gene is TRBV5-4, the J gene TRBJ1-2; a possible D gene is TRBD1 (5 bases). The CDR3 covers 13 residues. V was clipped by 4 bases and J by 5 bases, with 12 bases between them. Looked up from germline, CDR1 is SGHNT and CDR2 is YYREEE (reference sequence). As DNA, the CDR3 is TGTGCCAGCAGCCGGACATCCCAGTATGGCTACACCTTC. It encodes CASSRTSQYGYTF.